Below are 26 T cell receptor beta chains sequenced from a single sample in a study of cytomegalovirus exposure and HLA in healthy donors. The PCR had 60 Vbeta and 13 Jbeta primers. Data came from immunoSEQ multiplex PCR; TCRdb stores just in-frame clones and leaves some out. The sample carries under 200,000 clones, approximately 80% recorded once. The sequenced sample was PBMCs. The source of these receptors is a male donor in good health and CMV-seropositive.

The gene calls are TRBV19 and TRBJ2-5; tentatively, D is TRBD1 (5 bases). Germline V gene lookup returns CDR1 LNHDA and CDR2 SQIVND (reference sequence). The CDR3 covers 14 residues. Trimming removed 3 bases from V and 1 base from J, with 9 bases in between. DNA for the CDR3: TGTGCCAGTAGTATCAGGGAACCCCAAGAGACCCAGTACTTC. It specifies CASSIREPQETQYF.

Remarks on this clone: Its ends do not fully match the called genes, so a read error is possible. The chain carries TRBV7-9 and TRBJ1-1, with a weak D call TRBD1 (5 bases). The CDR3 contains 13 residues. The germline gives CDR1 SEHNR, CDR2 FQNEAQ (reference sequence). The CDR3 nucleotides read TGTTCCAGCAGCTTAACACCGACAGCTGAAGCTTTCTTT. Translated: CSSSLTPTAEAFF. The whole variable domain, remainder taken from reference TRBV7-9 and TRBJ1-1, is DTGVSQNPRHKITKRGQNVTFRCDPISEHNRLYWYRQTLGQGPEFLTYFQNEAQLEKSRLLSDRFSAERPKGSFSTLEIQRTEQGDSAMYLCSSSLTPTAEAFFGQGTRLTVV.

The chain has TRBV4-1 and TRBJ1-6; 7 nucleotides agree with TRBD1. V shed 6 bases and J 9 bases; nucleotides not matched to a gene: 8. This CDR3 has 14 residues. The germline CDR1 and CDR2 sequences are MGHRA and YSYEKL. The CDR3 protein is CASSLYSGGSPLHF. As DNA, the CDR3 is TGCGCCAGCAGTCTATACTCAGGGGGTTCACCCCTCCACTTT.

The chain uses TRBV4-2 and TRBJ1-6; D is possibly TRBD1 (5 bases). Germline-derived CDR1 and CDR2 are LGHNA and YNFKEQ. V dropped 0 bases and J dropped 6 bases, with 12 bases sitting between them. CDR3 length: 16 amino acids. CDR3 in amino acids: CASSQEGGVLNSPLHF. The CDR3 DNA is TGTGCCAGCAGCCAAGAGGGGGGGGTACTTAATTCACCCCTCCACTTT.

The CDR3 DNA follows: TGTGCCAGCAGTGAAGGGGACAGGGGGCTCGAGCAGTACTTC. It translates to CASSEGDRGLEQYF. The chain is built from TRBV6-1 and TRBJ2-7, with 12 bases matching TRBD1. CDR1 is MNHNS and CDR2 is SASEGT in the germline V gene. V was pared by 1 base and J by 6 bases, with 1 base of the junction left unmatched. CDR3 length equals 14 residues.

The V call is TRBV5-6, the J call TRBJ2-5; 11 nucleotides align to TRBD1. The CDR3 runs 16 residues. Germline lookup yields CDR1 SGHDT and CDR2 YYEEEE. With V trimmed by 4 bases and J by 4 bases, 9 bases remained unmatched. CDR3 region: CASSDPEGQGGETQYF. The CDR3 region has the DNA TGTGCCAGCAGCGACCCCGAGGGACAGGGGGGAGAGACCCAGTACTTC.

This rearrangement joins TRBV7-8 to TRBJ1-1; possible D gene TRBD1, 5 bases. Trimming stripped 1 base from V and 7 bases from J, with 16 bases between. Germline V gives CDR1 SGHVS, CDR2 FQNEAQ. The CDR3 is 15 amino acids. CDR3 loop: CASSLEGRTPLEAFF. The CDR3 DNA is TGTGCCAGCAGCTTAGAGGGTAGGACACCTCTTGAAGCTTTCTTT.

V and J are TRBV12-1 and TRBJ2-1; TRBD2 was called by the table and not checked on the DNA. TRBV12-1 represents a pseudogene. The CDR3 length is 11 residues. The CDR3 reads CASTSTNEQFF. CDR3 sequence (DNA): TGTGCCAGCACGAGTACGAATGAGCAGTTCTTC.

CDR3: CASSIQGGWAPLHF. DNA of the CDR3: TGTGCCAGTAGTATTCAGGGTGGCTGGGCGCCCCTCCACTTT. This chain joins TRBV19 and TRBJ1-6; D is perhaps TRBD1 (5 bases). This CDR3 spans 14 amino acids. Germline CDR1 LNHDA, CDR2 SQIVND (reference sequence). The V end lost 3 bases, the J end lost 13 bases, and 16 bases lay between the germline ends.

This clone has just one count. Written as DNA, the CDR3 is TGCGCCAGCAGCCCCCCTCGGGACAGGGGGCTCAATCGGCAGTTCTTC. It yields the protein CASSPPRDRGLNRQFF. The chain links TRBV4-3 to TRBJ2-1; 12 nucleotides align to TRBD1. Germline CDR1 is LGHNA and CDR2 is YSLEER. The CDR3 covers 16 residues. The junction had 13 bases not matched to a gene; V was cut back by 4 bases and J by 12 bases.

This clone occurred once. The rearrangement links TRBV7-2 to TRBJ1-5; the D gene is possibly TRBD1 (5 bases). The V end lost 5 bases, the J end lost 0 bases, and 17 bases lay between the germline ends. Per the germline V gene, CDR1 is SGHTA and CDR2 is FQGNSA. The CDR3 runs 17 residues. The CDR3: CASSPSGQGYSNQPQHF. The DNA of the CDR3 is TGTGCCAGCAGCCCTAGCGGGCAGGGTTATAGCAATCAGCCCCAGCATTTT.

The rearrangement links TRBV9 to TRBJ2-5, with 9 positions matching TRBD1. Near its end, the DNA agrees better with TRBJ2-7, so the J call may be wrong. Per germline, CDR1 SGDLS and CDR2 YYNGEE. The CDR3 is 14 residues long. This CDR3 is CASSVGQGNYEQYF. CDR3 bases: TGTGCCAGCAGCGTCGGACAGGGGAACTACGAGCAGTACTTC.

This clone appeared a single time. The chain joins TRBV10-3 to TRBJ2-1; the match to TRBD2 covers 8 bases. This CDR3 region has 17 residues. Per germline, CDR1 ENHRY and CDR2 SYGVKD. Trimming took 4 bases from V and 8 from J; bases not matched to a gene: 16. CDR3 sequence: CAISAPGFSGVVDEQFF. CDR3 DNA: TGTGCCATCAGTGCTCCGGGCTTTAGCGGGGTGGTAGATGAGCAGTTCTTC.

The chain carries TRBV5-4 and TRBJ1-6, with a weak D call TRBD1 (5 bases). The V end was cut by 4 bases, the J end by 11 bases, with 22 bases between. Germline V gives CDR1 SGHNT, CDR2 YYREEE (reference sequence). The CDR3 totals 16 residues. The CDR3 DNA is TGTGCCAGCAGCCCAGGGTCCCCCAGGGAGGCTGCACCCCTCCACTTT. The encoded protein is CASSPGSPREAAPLHF.

The chain couples TRBV2 to TRBJ1-5; no clear D gene. V lost 6 bases and J 9 bases, leaving 15 bases between the germline ends. The germline CDR1 and CDR2 sequences are SNHLY and FYNNEI. This CDR3 is 13 amino acids long. The CDR3 sequence: CASRGRQLGPQHF. The CDR3 DNA reads TGTGCCAGCAGGGGGAGGCAGCTGGGGCCCCAGCATTTT.

The genes are TRBV6-5 and TRBJ1-1; tentatively, D is TRBD1 (6 bases). Germline CDR1 is MNHEY and CDR2 is SVGAGI. There are 15 residues in the CDR3. With 6 bases removed from V and 2 bases from J, the gap between germline ends came to 16 bases. The CDR3 region has the DNA TGTGCCAGCAGCTCCTCACAGGGCCTCAACACTGAAGCTTTCTTT. Its protein product is CASSSSQGLNTEAFF.

The rearrangement uses TRBV5-4 and TRBJ2-3; 7 positions agree with TRBD1. Germline-derived CDR1 and CDR2 are SGHNT and YYREEE (reference sequence). After removal of 2 bases from V and 2 bases from J, the junction contained 2 bases not matched to a gene. The CDR3 totals 14 residues. The CDR3 here is CASSLGQDTDTQYF. In nucleotides, the CDR3 is TGTGCCAGCAGCTTAGGACAGGACACAGATACGCAGTATTTT.

The chain employs TRBV6-1 and TRBJ1-2; D not resolved. Germline values: CDR1 MNHNS, CDR2 SASEGT. V lost 2 bases and J lost 6, with 10 bases in between. The CDR3 contains 13 residues. The CDR3 is CASSESGEHGYTF. In DNA form, the CDR3 reads TGTGCCAGCAGTGAAAGCGGGGAACATGGCTACACCTTC.

The CDR3 region is CAWSVPGQGRRYTF. CDR3 nucleotides: TGTGCCTGGAGTGTGCCGGGACAGGGGCGTCGCTACACCTTC. J is TRBJ1-2 and V is TRBV30; TRBD1 matches 10 bases. Trimming at V came to 0 bases and at J to 9 bases, leaving 7 bases not matched to a gene. The CDR3 contains 14 residues. Germline V CDR1 and CDR2: GTSNPN, SVGIG (reference sequence). The variable domain in full, completed from reference TRBV30 and TRBJ1-2, reads SQTIHQWPATLVQPVGSPLSLECTVEGTSNPNLYWYRQAAGRGLQLLFYSVGIGQISSEVPQNLSASRPQDRQFILSSKKLLLSDSGFYLCAWSVPGQGRRYTFGSGTRLTVV.

The J gene is TRBJ2-1, the V gene TRBV9; 16 positions agree with TRBD2. CDR1 is SGDLS and CDR2 is YYNGEE in the germline V gene. The CDR3 contains 18 residues. V lost 3 bases to trimming and J lost 7 bases; unmatched junction nucleotides: 10. CDR3 sequence: CASSGGTSGGADRNEQFF. CDR3 sequence (DNA): TGTGCCAGCAGCGGTGGGACTAGCGGGGGGGCGGATCGGAATGAGCAGTTCTTC.

The chain joins TRBV6-5 to TRBJ2-7; 7 bases align to TRBD2. Losses at the gene ends were 6 bases for V and 0 bases for J; bases not matched to a gene: 5. The germline V gene has CDR1 MNHEY and CDR2 SVGAGI. CDR3 length: 14 amino acids. The CDR3 loop is CASRGPGGSYEQYF. The CDR3 DNA sequence: TGTGCCAGCAGGGGGCCGGGGGGCTCCTACGAGCAGTACTTC.

The chain employs TRBV19 and TRBJ1-2; D is unclear. Germline V gene sequence: CDR1 LNHDA, CDR2 SQIVND (reference sequence). The CDR3 loop spans 14 amino acids. V lost 1 base and J 0 bases, leaving 6 bases between the germline ends. The CDR3 DNA follows: TGTGCCAGTAGTATAGGGGCAGCTAACTATGGCTACACCTTC. It encodes CASSIGAANYGYTF. Filled out from reference TRBV19 and TRBJ1-2, the complete variable domain reads DGGITQSPKYLFRKEGQNVTLSCEQNLNHDAMYWYRQDPGQGLRLIYYSQIVNDFQKGDIAEGYSVSREKKESFPLTVTSAQKNPTAFYLCASSIGAANYGYTFGSGTRLTVV.

The rearrangement links TRBV10-1 to TRBJ2-7; D is uncertain. The CDR3 has 12 residues. CDR1 is WNHNN and CDR2 is SYGVQD in the germline V gene (reference sequence). The V and J ends lost 0 bases and 3 bases respectively, with 3 bases between them. For the CDR3, the DNA is TGCGCCAGCAGTGAGTCCGGCTACGAGCAGTACTTC. Residues: CASSESGYEQYF.

The rearrangement uses TRBV29-1 and TRBJ1-2; no clear D gene. V lost 2 bases and J lost 8, with 9 bases in between. The germline V gene encodes CDR1 SQVTM and CDR2 ANQGSEA. The CDR3 runs 11 residues. The CDR3 protein is CSVESPGGYTF. DNA of the CDR3: TGCAGCGTTGAATCCCCGGGAGGCTACACCTTC.

The chain is built from TRBV4-1 and TRBJ1-4; the match to TRBD1 covers 8 bases. The CDR3 has 15 residues. Germline V lookup: CDR1 MGHRA, CDR2 YSYEKL. V lost 2 bases and J lost 6; bases outside the gene matches: 5. The CDR3 region is CASSQSGTGYEKLFF. CDR3 in DNA: TGCGCCAGCAGCCAAAGCGGGACAGGTTATGAAAAACTGTTTTTT.

Only a few counts were recorded for this clone. This chain connects TRBV5-6 to TRBJ2-5; 10 bases line up with TRBD2. The CDR3 is 15 residues long. Germline CDR1 SGHDT, CDR2 YYEEEE. The J segment lost 4 bases and the V segment lost 4 bases, leaving 7 bases of the junction unmatched. DNA of the CDR3: TGTGCCAGCAGCGTAGCGGGGGGAGGTGGAGAGACCCAGTACTTC. Protein sequence: CASSVAGGGGETQYF.